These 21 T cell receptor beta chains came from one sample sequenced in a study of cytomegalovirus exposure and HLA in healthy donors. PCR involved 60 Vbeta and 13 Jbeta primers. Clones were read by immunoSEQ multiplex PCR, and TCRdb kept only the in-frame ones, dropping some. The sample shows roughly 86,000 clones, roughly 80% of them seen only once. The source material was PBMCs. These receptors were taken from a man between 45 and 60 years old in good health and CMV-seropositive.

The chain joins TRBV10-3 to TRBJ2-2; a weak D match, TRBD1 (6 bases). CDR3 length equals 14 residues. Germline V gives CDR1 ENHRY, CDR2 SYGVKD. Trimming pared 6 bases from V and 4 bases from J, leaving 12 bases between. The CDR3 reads CAISDRQVTGELFF. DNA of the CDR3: TGTGCCATCAGCGACAGGCAGGTCACCGGGGAGCTGTTTTTT.

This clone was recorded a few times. The CDR3 loop reads CASSWRLSGGTQYF. The DNA of the CDR3 is TGTGCCAGCAGCTGGCGACTATCCGGCGGGACCCAGTACTTC. The chain employs TRBV5-6 and TRBJ2-5; possible D gene TRBD2, 5 bases. Germline V gene lookup returns CDR1 SGHDT and CDR2 YYEEEE. This CDR3 contains 14 residues. V shed 3 bases and J shed 7 bases, with 16 bases lying between them.

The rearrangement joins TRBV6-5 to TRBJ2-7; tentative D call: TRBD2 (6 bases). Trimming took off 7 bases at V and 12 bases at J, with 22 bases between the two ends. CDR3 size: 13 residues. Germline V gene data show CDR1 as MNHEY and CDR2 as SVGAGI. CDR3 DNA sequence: TGTGCCAGCAACATAAACGAGGAGGGGACTTGGTACTTC. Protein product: CASNINEEGTWYF.

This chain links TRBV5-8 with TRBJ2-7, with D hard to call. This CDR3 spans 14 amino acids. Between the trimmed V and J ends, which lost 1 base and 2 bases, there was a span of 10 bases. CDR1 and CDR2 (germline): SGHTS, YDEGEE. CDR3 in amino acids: CASSLSNSPYEQYF. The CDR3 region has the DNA TGTGCCAGCAGCTTGTCCAACAGTCCCTACGAGCAGTACTTC.

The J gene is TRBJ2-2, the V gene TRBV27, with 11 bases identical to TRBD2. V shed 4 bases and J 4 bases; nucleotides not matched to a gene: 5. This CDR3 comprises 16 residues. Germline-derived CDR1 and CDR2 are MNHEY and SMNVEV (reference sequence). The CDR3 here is CASSSIAGGLTGELFF. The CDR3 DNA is TGTGCCAGCAGTTCTATAGCGGGGGGGCTCACCGGGGAGCTGTTTTTT.

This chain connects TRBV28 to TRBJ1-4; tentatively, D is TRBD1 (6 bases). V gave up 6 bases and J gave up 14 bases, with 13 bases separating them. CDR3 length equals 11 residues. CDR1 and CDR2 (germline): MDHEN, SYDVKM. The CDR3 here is CASREQGGLFF. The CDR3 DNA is TGTGCCAGCAGAGAACAGGGTGGGCTGTTTTTT. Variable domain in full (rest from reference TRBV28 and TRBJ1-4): DVKVTQSSRYLVKRTGEKVFLECVQDMDHENMFWYRQDPGLGLRLIYFSYDVKMKEKGDIPEGYSVSREKKERFSLILESASTNQTSMYLCASREQGGLFFGSGTQLSVL.

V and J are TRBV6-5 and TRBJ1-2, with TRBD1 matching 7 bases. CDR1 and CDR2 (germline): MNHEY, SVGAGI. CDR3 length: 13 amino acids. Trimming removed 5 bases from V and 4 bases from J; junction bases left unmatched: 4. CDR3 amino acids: CASSQDRIYGYTF. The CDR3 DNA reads TGTGCCAGCAGTCAGGACAGGATCTATGGCTACACCTTC.

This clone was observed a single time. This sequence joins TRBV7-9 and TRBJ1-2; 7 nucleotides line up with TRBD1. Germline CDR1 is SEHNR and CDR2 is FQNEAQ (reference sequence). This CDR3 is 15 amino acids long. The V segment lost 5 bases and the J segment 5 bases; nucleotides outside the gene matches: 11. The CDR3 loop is CASSLGQDLLYGYTF. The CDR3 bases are TGTGCCAGCAGCCTCGGACAGGACCTTCTGTATGGCTACACCTTC.

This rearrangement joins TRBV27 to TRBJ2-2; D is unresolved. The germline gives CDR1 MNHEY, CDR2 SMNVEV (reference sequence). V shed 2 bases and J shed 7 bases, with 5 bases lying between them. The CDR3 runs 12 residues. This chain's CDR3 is CASSLNYGELFF. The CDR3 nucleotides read TGTGCCAGCAGTTTAAACTACGGGGAGCTGTTTTTT.

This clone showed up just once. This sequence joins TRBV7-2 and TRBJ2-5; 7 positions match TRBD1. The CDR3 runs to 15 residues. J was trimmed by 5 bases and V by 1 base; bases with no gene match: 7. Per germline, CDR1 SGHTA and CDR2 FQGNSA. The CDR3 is CASSLVGQAPETQYF. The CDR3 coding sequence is TGTGCCAGCAGCTTAGTTGGACAGGCTCCGGAGACCCAGTACTTC.

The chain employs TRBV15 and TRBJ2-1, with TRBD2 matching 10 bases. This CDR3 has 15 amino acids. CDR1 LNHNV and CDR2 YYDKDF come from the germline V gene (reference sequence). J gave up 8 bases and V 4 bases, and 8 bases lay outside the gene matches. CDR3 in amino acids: CATSNGLAGADEQFF. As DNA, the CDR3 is TGTGCCACCAGCAATGGGCTAGCGGGGGCCGATGAGCAGTTCTTC.

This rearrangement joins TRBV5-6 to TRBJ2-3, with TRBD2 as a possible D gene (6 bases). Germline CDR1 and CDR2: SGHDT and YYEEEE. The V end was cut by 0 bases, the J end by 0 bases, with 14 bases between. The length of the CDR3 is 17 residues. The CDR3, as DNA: TGTGCCAGCAGCTTGGTGCGGGACTTCACTAGCACAGATACGCAGTATTTT. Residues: CASSLVRDFTSTDTQYF.

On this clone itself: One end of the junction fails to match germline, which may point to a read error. DNA for the CDR3: TGTGCCAGCACTTTAGGCGGGGAAACCTACGAGCAGTACTTC. As protein: CASTLGGETYEQYF. The chain couples TRBV28 to TRBJ2-7; a weak D match, TRBD2 (6 bases). Germline V gene sequence: CDR1 MDHEN, CDR2 SYDVKM. The CDR3 has 14 residues.

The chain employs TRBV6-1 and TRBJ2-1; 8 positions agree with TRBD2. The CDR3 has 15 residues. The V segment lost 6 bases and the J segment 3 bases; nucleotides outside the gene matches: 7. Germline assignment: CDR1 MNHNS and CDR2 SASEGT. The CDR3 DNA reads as TGTGCCAGCAGGGCCAGCGGGGGTGACTACAATGAGCAGTTCTTC. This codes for CASRASGGDYNEQFF.

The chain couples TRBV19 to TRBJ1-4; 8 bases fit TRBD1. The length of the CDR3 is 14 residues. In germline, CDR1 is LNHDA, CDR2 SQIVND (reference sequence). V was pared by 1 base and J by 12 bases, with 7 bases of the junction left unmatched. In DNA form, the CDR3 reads TGTGCCAGTAGTATAGGACGACAGGGGAGGCAACTGTTTTTT. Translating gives CASSIGRQGRQLFF.

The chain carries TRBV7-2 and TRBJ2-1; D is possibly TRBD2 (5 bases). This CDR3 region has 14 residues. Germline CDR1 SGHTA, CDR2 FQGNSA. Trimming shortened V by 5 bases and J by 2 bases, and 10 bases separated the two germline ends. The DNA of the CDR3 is TGTGCCAGCAGCATCTCCGGGACCTACAATGAGCAGTTCTTC. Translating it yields CASSISGTYNEQFF.

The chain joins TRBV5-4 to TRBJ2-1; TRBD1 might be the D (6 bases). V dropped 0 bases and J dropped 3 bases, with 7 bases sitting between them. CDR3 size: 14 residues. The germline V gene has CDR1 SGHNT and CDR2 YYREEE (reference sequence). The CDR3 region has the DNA TGTGCCAGCAGCTTGGGAGGGGGCTACAATGAGCAGTTCTTC. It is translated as CASSLGGGYNEQFF.

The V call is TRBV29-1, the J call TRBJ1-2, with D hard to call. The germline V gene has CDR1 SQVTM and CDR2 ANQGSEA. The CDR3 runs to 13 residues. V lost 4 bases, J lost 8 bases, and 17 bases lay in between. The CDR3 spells CSVGPGRDGGYTF. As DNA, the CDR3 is TGCAGCGTTGGGCCCGGGCGGGATGGGGGCTACACCTTC.

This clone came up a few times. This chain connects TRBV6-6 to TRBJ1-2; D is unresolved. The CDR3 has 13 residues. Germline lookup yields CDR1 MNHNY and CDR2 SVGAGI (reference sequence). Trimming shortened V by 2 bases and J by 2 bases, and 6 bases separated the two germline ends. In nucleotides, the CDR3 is TGTGCCAGCAGTTACAGTGAGAACTATGGCTACACCTTC. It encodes CASSYSENYGYTF.

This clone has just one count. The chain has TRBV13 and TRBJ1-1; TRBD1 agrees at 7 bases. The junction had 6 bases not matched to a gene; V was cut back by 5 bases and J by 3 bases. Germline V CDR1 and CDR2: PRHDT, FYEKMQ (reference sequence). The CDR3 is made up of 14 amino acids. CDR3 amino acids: CASSVQGIDTEAFF. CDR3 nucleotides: TGTGCCAGCAGCGTACAGGGGATCGACACTGAAGCTTTCTTT.

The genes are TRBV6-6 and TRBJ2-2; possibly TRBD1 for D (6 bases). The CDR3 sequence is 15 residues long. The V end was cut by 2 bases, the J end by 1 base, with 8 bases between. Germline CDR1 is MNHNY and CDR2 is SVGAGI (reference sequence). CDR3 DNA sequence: TGTGCCAGCAGTTACCAACAGGGGAACACCGGGGAGCTGTTTTTT. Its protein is CASSYQQGNTGELFF.